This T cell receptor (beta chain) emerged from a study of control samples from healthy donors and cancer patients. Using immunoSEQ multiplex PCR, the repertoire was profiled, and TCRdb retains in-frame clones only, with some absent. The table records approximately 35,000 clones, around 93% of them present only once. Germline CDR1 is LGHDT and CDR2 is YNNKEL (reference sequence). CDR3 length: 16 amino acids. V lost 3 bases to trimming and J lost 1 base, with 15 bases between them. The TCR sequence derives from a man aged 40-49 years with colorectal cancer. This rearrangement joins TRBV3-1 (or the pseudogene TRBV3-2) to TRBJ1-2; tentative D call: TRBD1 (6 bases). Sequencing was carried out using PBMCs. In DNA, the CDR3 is TGTGCCAGCAGCCAGCCGGGACATAGCCTTAACTATGGCTACACCTTC. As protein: CASSQPGHSLNYGYTF.